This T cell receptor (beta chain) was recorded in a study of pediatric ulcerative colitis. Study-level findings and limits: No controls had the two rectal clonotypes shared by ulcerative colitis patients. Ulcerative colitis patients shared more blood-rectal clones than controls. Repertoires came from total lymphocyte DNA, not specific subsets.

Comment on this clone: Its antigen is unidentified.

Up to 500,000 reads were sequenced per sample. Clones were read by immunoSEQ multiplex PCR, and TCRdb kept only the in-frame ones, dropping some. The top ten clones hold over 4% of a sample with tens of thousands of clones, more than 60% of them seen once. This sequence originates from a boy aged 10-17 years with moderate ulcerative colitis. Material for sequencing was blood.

For the CDR3, the DNA is TGTGCCACCCTCGAGATCTGGACAGGGGCCCTTTTCTATGGCTACACCTTC. Translated, it gives CATLEIWTGALFYGYTF. The chain is built from TRBV11-2 and TRBJ1-2; 9 nucleotides agree with TRBD1. Germline values: CDR1 SGHAT, CDR2 FQNNGV. The CDR3 is 17 residues long. The V gene end was trimmed by 10 bases and the J gene end by 4 bases; junction bases not matched to a gene: 19.